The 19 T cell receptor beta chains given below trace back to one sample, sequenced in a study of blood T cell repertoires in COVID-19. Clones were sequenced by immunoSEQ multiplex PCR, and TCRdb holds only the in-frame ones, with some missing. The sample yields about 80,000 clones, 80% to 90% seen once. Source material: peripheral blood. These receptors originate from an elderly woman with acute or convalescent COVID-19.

The CDR3 here is CASSYPGRLLAGGSTDTQYF. The CDR3, as DNA: TGTGCCAGCAGTTACCCCGGACGGCTACTAGCGGGGGGGAGCACAGATACGCAGTATTTT. V gene TRBV6-2 or TRBV6-3 combines with J gene TRBJ2-3; 13 bases fit TRBD2. Per the germline V gene, CDR1 is MNHEY and CDR2 is SVGEGT. The CDR3 is 20 amino acids. With V trimmed by 2 bases and J by 0 bases, 11 bases remained unmatched.

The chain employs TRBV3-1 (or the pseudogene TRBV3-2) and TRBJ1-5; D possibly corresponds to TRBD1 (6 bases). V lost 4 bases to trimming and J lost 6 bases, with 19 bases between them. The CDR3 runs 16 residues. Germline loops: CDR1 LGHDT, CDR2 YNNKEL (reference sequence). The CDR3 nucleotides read TGTGCCAGCAGCCGGGGGGGGGCAGGGTACGGTCAGCCCCAGCATTTT. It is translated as CASSRGGAGYGQPQHF.

In DNA, the CDR3 is TGTGCCAGCAGCGTAATAACAGCCGGGGAGCTGTTTTTT. This sequence encodes CASSVITAGELFF. The chain carries TRBV9 and TRBJ2-2, with D unclear. Germline V gene lookup returns CDR1 SGDLS and CDR2 YYNGEE. V was shortened by 1 base and J by 6 bases, with 7 bases between the two germline ends. The CDR3 spans 13 residues.

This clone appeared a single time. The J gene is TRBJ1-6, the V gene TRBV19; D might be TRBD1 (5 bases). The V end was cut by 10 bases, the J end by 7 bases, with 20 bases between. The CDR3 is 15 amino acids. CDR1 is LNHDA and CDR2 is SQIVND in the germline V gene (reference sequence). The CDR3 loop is CATNSRDSTNSPLHF. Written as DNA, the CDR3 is TGTGCCACGAACTCCCGGGACTCGACGAATTCACCCCTCCACTTT.

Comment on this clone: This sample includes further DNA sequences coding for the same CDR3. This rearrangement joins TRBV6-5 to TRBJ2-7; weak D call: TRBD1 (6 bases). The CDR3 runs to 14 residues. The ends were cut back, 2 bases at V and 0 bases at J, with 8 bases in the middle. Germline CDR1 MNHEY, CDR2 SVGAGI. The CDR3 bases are TGTGCCAGCAGTTACGGACAGAGCTCCTACGAGCAGTACTTC. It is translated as CASSYGQSSYEQYF.

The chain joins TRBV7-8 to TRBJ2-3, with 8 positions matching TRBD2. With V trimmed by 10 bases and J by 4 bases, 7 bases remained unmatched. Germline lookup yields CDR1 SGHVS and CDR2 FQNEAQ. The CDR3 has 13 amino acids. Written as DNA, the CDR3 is TGTGCCACAACAGCGGGGGCCCCAGATACGCAGTATTTT. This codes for CATTAGAPDTQYF.

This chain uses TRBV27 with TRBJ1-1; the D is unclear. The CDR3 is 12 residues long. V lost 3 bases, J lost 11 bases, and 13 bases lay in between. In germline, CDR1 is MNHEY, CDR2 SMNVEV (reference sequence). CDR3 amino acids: CASSFMGSPAFF. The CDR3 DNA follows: TGTGCCAGCAGTTTTATGGGCAGTCCCGCTTTCTTT.

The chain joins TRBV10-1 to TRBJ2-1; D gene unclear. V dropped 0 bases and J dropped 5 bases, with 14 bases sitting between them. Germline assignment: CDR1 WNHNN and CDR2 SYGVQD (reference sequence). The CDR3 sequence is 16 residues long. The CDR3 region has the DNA TGCGCCAGCAGTGAGTCCCGGTCAAACCTAAACAATGAGCAGTTCTTC. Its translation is CASSESRSNLNNEQFF.

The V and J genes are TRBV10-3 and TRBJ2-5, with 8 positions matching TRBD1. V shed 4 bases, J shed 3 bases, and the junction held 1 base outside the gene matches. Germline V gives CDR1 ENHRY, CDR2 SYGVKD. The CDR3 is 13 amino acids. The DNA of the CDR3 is TGTGCCATCAGTGGACAGGGGAAAGAGACCCAGTACTTC. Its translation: CAISGQGKETQYF.

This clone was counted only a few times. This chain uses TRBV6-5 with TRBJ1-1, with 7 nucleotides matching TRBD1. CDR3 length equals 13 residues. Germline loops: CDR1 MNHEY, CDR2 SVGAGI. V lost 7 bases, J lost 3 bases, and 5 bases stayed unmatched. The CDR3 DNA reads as TGTGCCAGCATTTTTGACAGGGACACTGAAGCTTTCTTT. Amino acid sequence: CASIFDRDTEAFF.

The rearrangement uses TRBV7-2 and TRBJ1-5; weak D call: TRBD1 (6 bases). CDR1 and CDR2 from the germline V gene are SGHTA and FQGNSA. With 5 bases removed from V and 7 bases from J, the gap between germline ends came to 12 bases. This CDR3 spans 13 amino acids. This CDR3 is CASSGTGPQPQHF. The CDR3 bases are TGTGCCAGCAGCGGTACAGGGCCCCAGCCCCAGCATTTT.

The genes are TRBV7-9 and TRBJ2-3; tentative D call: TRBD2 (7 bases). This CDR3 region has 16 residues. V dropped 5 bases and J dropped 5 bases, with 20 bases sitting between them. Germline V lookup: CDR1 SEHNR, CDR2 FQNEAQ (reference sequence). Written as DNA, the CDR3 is TGTGCCAGCAGCACCAAAACGCTAAGGGGGGGAGATACGCAGTATTTT. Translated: CASSTKTLRGGDTQYF.

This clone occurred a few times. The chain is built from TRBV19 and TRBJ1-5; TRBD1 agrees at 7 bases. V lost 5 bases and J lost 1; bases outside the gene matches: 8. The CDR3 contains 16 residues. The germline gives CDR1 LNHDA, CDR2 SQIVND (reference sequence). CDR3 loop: CASSVKTGSSNQPQHF. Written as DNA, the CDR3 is TGTGCCAGTAGTGTAAAGACAGGGAGCAGCAATCAGCCCCAGCATTTT.

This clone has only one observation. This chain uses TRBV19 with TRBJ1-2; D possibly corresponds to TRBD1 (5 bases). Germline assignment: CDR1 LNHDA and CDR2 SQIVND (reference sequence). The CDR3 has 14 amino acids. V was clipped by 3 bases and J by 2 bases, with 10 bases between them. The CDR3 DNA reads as TGTGCCAGTAGTATTCTCGGGGGGAACTATGGCTACACCTTC. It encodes CASSILGGNYGYTF. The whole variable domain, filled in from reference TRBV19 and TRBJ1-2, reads DGGITQSPKYLFRKEGQNVTLSCEQNLNHDAMYWYRQDPGQGLRLIYYSQIVNDFQKGDIAEGYSVSREKKESFPLTVTSAQKNPTAFYLCASSILGGNYGYTFGSGTRLTVV.

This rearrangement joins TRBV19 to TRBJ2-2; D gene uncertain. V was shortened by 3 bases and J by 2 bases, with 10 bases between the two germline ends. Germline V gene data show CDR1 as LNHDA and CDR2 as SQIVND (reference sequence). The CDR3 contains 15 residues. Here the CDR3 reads CASSIQVQNTGELFF. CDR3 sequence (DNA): TGTGCCAGTAGTATTCAGGTCCAAAACACCGGGGAGCTGTTTTTT.

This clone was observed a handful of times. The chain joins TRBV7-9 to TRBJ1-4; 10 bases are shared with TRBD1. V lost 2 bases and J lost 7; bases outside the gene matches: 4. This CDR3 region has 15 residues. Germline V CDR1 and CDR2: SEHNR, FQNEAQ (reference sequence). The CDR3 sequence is CASSLTRDRGEKLFF. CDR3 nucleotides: TGTGCCAGCAGCTTAACCCGGGACAGGGGTGAAAAACTGTTTTTT. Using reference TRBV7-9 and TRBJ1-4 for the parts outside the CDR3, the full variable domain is DTGVSQNPRHKITKRGQNVTFRCDPISEHNRLYWYRQTLGQGPEFLTYFQNEAQLEKSRLLSDRFSAERPKGSFSTLEIQRTEQGDSAMYLCASSLTRDRGEKLFFGSGTQLSVL.

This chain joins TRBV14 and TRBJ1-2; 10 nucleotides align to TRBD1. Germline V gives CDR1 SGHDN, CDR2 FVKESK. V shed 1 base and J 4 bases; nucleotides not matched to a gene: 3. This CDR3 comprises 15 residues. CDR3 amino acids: CASSQGTGGIYGYTF. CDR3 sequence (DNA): TGTGCCAGCAGCCAAGGGACAGGGGGAATCTATGGCTACACCTTC.

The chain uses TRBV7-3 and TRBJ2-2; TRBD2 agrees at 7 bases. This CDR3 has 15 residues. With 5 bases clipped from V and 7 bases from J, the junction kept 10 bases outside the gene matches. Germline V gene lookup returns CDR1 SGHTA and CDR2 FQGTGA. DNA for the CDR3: TGTGCCAGCAGCGTTCGCGGGGGAGATAACGGGGAGCTGTTTTTT. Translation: CASSVRGGDNGELFF.

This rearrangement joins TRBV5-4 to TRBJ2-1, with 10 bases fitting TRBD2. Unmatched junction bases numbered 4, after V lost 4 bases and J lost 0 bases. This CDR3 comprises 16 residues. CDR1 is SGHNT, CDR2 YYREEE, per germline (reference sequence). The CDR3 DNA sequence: TGTGCCAGCAGCGGCATAGCGGGGGGCTCCTACAATGAGCAGTTCTTC. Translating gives CASSGIAGGSYNEQFF.